The 5 T cell receptor beta chains below come from one sample, sequenced in a study of vaccination effects on CD4 cells after COVID-19. TCRdb keeps only in-frame clones here, not all; method: immunoSEQ multiplex PCR. The table has tens of thousands of clones, 78% seen once. Before any sequencing was done, the ViraFEST assay used viral peptide pools to expand antigen-specific CD4+ T cells. With roughly 10 days of culture completed, CD4+ T cells were isolated. Either the mRNA-1273 or the BNT162b2 vaccine was given to participants as two doses. These receptors' antigens are unknown. The source was CD4+ T cells from PBMCs cultured with HCoV-OC43 spike peptides, collected after COVID-19 vaccination. Subset here: HCoV-OC43 spike overlapping peptide pool stimulation. These receptors originate from a human donor who received a COVID-19 vaccine.

The gene calls are TRBV12-5 and TRBJ2-2, with 8 bases fitting TRBD2. V lost 0 bases to trimming and J lost 4 bases; unmatched junction nucleotides: 4. The CDR3 is made up of 16 amino acids. Germline V gene lookup returns CDR1 LGHNT and CDR2 FRNRAP. Written as DNA, the CDR3 is TGTGCTAGTGGTTTGGTACGCGGGGGGCGCACCGGGGAGCTGTTTTTT. Its protein is CASGLVRGGRTGELFF.

V gene TRBV6-1 combines with J gene TRBJ2-7; D is perhaps TRBD2 (6 bases). The CDR3 has 15 residues. Germline CDR1 is MNHNS and CDR2 is SASEGT. The V end lost 0 bases, the J end lost 3 bases, and 12 bases lay between the germline ends. This CDR3 reads CASSEAAGPGYEQYV. The CDR3 region has the DNA TGTGCCAGCAGTGAAGCGGCGGGGCCTGGCTACGAGCAGTACGTC.

V is TRBV21-1 and J is TRBJ2-5. TRBV21-1 is reported as a pseudogene. The CDR3 contains 11 residues. CDR3 in amino acids: CASSYQETQYF. The CDR3 DNA reads TGTGCCAGCAGCTACCAAGAGACCCAGTACTTC.

The chain carries TRBV7-2 and TRBJ1-4; D unresolved. Per the germline V gene, CDR1 is SGHTA and CDR2 is FQGNSA. CDR3 size: 14 residues. The V end was cut by 5 bases, the J end by 8 bases, with 15 bases between. CDR3 sequence (DNA): TGTGCCAGCAGCCTTGATCGGGTCGGGGAAAAACTGTTTTTT. Translated: CASSLDRVGEKLFF.

This chain joins TRBV7-2 and TRBJ2-1, with TRBD2 identical over 12 bases. Looked up from germline, CDR1 is SGHTA and CDR2 is FQGNSA. The CDR3 loop spans 18 amino acids. J was trimmed by 4 bases and V by 2 bases; bases with no gene match: 9. For the CDR3, the DNA is TGTGCCAGCAGCTTATGGTCTCCACTAGCGGGGGGTTACAATGAGCAGTTCTTC. Translating it yields CASSLWSPLAGGYNEQFF.